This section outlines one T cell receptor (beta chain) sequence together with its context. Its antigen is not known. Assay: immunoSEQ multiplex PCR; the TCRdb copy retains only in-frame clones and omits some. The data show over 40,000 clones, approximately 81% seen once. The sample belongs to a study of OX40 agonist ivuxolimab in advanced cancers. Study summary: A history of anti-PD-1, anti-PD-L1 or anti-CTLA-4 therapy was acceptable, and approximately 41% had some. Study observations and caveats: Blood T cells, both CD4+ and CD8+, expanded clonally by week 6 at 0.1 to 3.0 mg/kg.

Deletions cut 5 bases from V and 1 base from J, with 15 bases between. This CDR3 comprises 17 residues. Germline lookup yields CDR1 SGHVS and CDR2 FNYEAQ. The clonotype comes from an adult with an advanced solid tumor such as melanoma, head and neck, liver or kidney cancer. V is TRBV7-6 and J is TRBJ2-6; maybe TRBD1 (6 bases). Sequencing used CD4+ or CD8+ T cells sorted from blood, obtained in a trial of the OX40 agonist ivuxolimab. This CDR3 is CASSQNTRGSGANVLTF. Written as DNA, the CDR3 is TGTGCCAGCAGCCAGAATACCAGGGGATCTGGGGCCAACGTCCTGACTTTC.